Here is one T cell receptor beta chain with its context. The data belong to a study of control samples from healthy donors and cancer patients. The assay was immunoSEQ multiplex PCR, and TCRdb's table has in-frame clones only and misses some. The sample lists about 160,000 clones, 70% to 90% occurring once. This CDR3 has 14 amino acids. The germline V and J ends were trimmed by 0 bases and 16 bases, with 19 bases remaining between them. Germline V gene data show CDR1 as MNHNS and CDR2 as SASEGT. The TCR comes from a man under 40 in good health. The chain employs TRBV6-1 and TRBJ2-1; D not resolved. Sequencing was performed on blood. The CDR3 coding sequence is TGTGCCAGCAGTGAAGCGGGCCGTCCCACAGAATTTTTCTTC. Translating gives CASSEAGRPTEFFF.